These 4 T cell receptor beta chains came from one sample sequenced in a study of T cells in Graves' hyperthyroidism and ophthalmopathy. Regions amplified from RNA transcripts were the TCR beta CDR3 regions. During a first-round RT-PCR of the TCR CDR3, the HTBI primer set was used. TCRdb re-derived calls from the multiplex PCR reads in MiXCR, one entry per CDR3 protein. The table has under 300,000 distinct CDR3 sequences, more than 10% seen once. The sample comprised blood. The receptors shown here come from a woman in her twenties or thirties with Graves' hyperthyroidism that later progressed to Graves' ophthalmopathy.

This clonotype has a count of ten or more. This chain uses TRBV27 with TRBJ2-2; no firm D call. The CDR3 runs to 11 residues. Trimming shortened V by 10 bases and J by 6 bases, and 9 bases separated the two germline ends. Germline loops: CDR1 MNHEY, CDR2 SMNVEV (reference sequence). This CDR3 is CATWVAGELFF. The CDR3 bases are TGTGCCACCTGGGTCGCCGGGGAGCTGTTTTTT.

This clonotype was picked up a small number of times. The V call is TRBV6-1, the J call TRBJ2-2; 7 bases are shared with TRBD1. CDR1 MNHNS and CDR2 SASEGT come from the germline V gene. V was pared by 6 bases and J by 5 bases, with 6 bases of the junction left unmatched. The CDR3 spans 14 residues. The CDR3 reads CASSWDRETGELFF. The CDR3 bases are TGTGCCAGCAGCTGGGACAGAGAGACCGGGGAGCTGTTTTTT.

The V and J genes are TRBV19 and TRBJ2-1, with TRBD1 identical over 8 bases. V lost 6 bases, J lost 4 bases, and 5 bases stayed unmatched. The CDR3 is 14 amino acids. CDR1 and CDR2 from the germline V gene are LNHDA and SQIVND (reference sequence). CDR3 DNA sequence: TGTGCCAGTAGCAGGGGGCTAGCGTACAATGAGCAGTTCTTC. Translated: CASSRGLAYNEQFF.

In this sample, this clonotype turned up many times. CDR3 nucleotide sequence: TGTGCCAGCATAGATACAGGCAATCAGCCCCAGCATTTT. Translating it yields CASIDTGNQPQHF. V gene TRBV6-1 combines with J gene TRBJ1-5; D remains ambiguous. The CDR3 loop spans 13 amino acids. The germline V gene has CDR1 MNHNS and CDR2 SASEGT. V was cut by 7 bases and J by 2 bases, with 9 bases left in between.